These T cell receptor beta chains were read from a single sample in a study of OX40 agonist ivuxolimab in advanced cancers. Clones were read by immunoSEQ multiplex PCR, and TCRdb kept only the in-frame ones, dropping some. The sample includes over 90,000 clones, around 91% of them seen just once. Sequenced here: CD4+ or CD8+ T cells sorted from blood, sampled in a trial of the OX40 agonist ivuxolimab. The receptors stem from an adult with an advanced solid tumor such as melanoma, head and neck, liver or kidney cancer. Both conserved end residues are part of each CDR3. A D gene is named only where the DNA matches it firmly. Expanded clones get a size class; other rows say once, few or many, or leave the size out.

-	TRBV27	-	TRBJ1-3	TGTGCCAGCAGTTCCGCTCCTGGAAACACCATATATTTT	CASSSAPGNTIYF
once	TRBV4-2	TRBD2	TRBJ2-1	TGTGCCAGCAGCCAAGATCTCGGGGGGGGCCGGAATGAGCAGTTCTTC	CASSQDLGGGRNEQFF
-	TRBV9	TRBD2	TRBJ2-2	TGTGCCAGCAGCGTAGATCCCCGGACTAGGCTCGGCACCGGGGAGCTGTTTTTT	CASSVDPRTRLGTGELFF
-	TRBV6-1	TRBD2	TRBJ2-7	TGTGCCAGCAGTGAAGCGCTAGCGGGGGGGCTTGAGCAGTACTTC	CASSEALAGGLEQYF
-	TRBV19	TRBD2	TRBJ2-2	TGTGCCAGTAGTACAACCCTACTAGCGGGAGTTGTCGGGGAGCTGTTTTTT	CASSTTLLAGVVGELFF
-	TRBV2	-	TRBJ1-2	TGTGCCAGCAGTGAAAATCCCGGGGCCGCTAACTATGGCTACACCTTC	CASSENPGAANYGYTF
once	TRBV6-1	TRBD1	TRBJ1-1	TGTGCCAGCAGCATGGACAGGGGGCGGACTGAAGCTTTCTTT	CASSMDRGRTEAFF
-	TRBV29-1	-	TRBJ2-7	TGCAGCGTTCTACCCAGTAGCACCTACGAGCAGTACTTC	CSVLPSSTYEQYF
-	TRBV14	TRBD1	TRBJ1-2	TGTGCCAGCAGCCAACGACAGGTGACAGGGCGGGATGGCTACACCTTC	CASSQRQVTGRDGYTF
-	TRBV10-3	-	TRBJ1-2	TGTGCCATCAGTAACTATGGCTACACCTTC	CAISNYGYTF
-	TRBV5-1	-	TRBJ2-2	TGCGCCAGCAGCGTAAACAGGGCCACCGGGGAGCTGTTTTTT	CASSVNRATGELFF
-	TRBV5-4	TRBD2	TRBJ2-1	TGTGCCAGCAGTCAGGGACTAGCGGGATACAATGAGCAGTTCTTC	CASSQGLAGYNEQFF
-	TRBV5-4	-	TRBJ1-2	TGTGCCAGCAGCTTAAGACAGACCTATGGCTACACCTTC	CASSLRQTYGYTF
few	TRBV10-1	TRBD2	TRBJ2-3	TGCGCCAGCAGTGGGGGACTAGCGGGCAGCACAGATACGCAGTATTTT	CASSGGLAGSTDTQYF
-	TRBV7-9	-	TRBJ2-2	TGTGCCAGCAGGGCCGTCCGGACCCTTAACACCGGGGAGCTGTTTTTT	CASRAVRTLNTGELFF
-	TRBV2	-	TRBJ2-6	TGTGCCAGCAGGGTCTCTGGGGCCAACGTCCTGACTTTC	CASRVSGANVLTF
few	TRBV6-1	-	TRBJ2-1	TGTGCCAGCAGTGAAACGGGAGTCTACAATGAGCAGTTCTTC	CASSETGVYNEQFF
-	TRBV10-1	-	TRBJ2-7	TGCGCCAGCAGCGTTGACAGCCTGACCAGCGAGCAGTACTTC	CASSVDSLTSEQYF
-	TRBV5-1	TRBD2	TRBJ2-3	TGCGCCAGCAACCCTAGCGGGAGACTCCGCACAGATACGCAGTATTTT	CASNPSGRLRTDTQYF
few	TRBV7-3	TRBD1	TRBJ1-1	TGTGCCAGCAGCTCTGACAGGGATTTTCCCTACTTT	CASSSDRDFPYF
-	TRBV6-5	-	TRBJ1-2	TGTGCCAGCAGTTACCACGCTCCCAGGGACGGCTATGGCTACACCTTC	CASSYHAPRDGYGYTF
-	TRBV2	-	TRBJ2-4	TGTGCCAGCAGTTTCAGAGGGACATCCGACCGTCGTTCCAAAAACATTCAGTACTTC	CASSFRGTSDRRSKNIQYF
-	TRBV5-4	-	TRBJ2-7	TGTGCCAGCAGCCCGAAGAGCTCCTACGAGCAGTACTTC	CASSPKSSYEQYF
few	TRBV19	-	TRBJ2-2	TGTGCCAGTAGTATAAGGGTGGCCGGGGAGCTGTTTTTT	CASSIRVAGELFF
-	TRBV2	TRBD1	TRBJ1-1	TGTGCCAGCAGTTATCGACAGGGACCGAACACTGAAGCTTTCTTT	CASSYRQGPNTEAFF
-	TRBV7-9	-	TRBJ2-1	TGTGCCAGCAGTGGAACAGGGTACAATGAGCAGTTCTTC	CASSGTGYNEQFF
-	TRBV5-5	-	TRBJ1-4	TGTGCCAGCAGCACCGGGGGCGATTCCGAAAAACTGTTTTTT	CASSTGGDSEKLFF
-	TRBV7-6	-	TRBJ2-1	TGTGCCAGCAGTAAGGCGTACAATGAGCAGTTCTTC	CASSKAYNEQFF
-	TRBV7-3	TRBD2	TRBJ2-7	TGTGCCAGCAGCCCCTCCCGAGGGACTAGCTACGAGCAGTACTTC	CASSPSRGTSYEQYF
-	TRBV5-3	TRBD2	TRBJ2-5	TGTGCCAGAACAGGCGGGGGTCAGTACTTC	CARTGGGQYF
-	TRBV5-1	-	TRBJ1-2	TGCGCCAGCAGCTTGCCCAGCCCGGGTGGCTACACCTTC	CASSLPSPGGYTF
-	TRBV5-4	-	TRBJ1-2	TGTGCCAGCAGCTCCAATCAGGGGAAGGGCTATGGCTACACCTTC	CASSSNQGKGYGYTF
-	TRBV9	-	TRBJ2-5	TGTGCCAGCAACCGGAGGGCCGAACGACAAGAGACCCAGTACTTC	CASNRRAERQETQYF
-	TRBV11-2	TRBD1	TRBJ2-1	TGTGCCAGCAGCCGGGACAGGAGTGAGCAGTTCTTC	CASSRDRSEQFF
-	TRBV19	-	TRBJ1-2	TGTGCCAGTAGTATCGCCGTAAGCACAGGGTACTTCTATGGCTACACCTTC	CASSIAVSTGYFYGYTF
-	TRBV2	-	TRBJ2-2	TGTGCCAGCTTATCCCGGGCTACTGCCGGGGAGCTGTTTTTT	CASLSRATAGELFF
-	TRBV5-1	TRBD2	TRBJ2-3	TGCGCCAGCAGCTTGGAGCGGGACTATACGCAGTATTTT	CASSLERDYTQYF
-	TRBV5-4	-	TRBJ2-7	TGTGCCAGCAGCCCGCAGGGGAATACCTACGAGCAGTACTTC	CASSPQGNTYEQYF
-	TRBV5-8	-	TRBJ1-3	TGTGCCAGCAGCTTGAGAGGAAACACCATATATTTT	CASSLRGNTIYF
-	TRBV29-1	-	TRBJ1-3	TGCAGCGCCCGGACAGGAAACACCATATATTTT	CSARTGNTIYF
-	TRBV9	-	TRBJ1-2	TGTGCCAGCAGCCACCCCGGACAGTCGGGCTATGGCTACACCTTC	CASSHPGQSGYGYTF
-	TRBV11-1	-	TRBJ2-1	TGTGCCAGCAGCTTATTTAGGGGGGGGCAACAGGCCTACAATGAGCAGTTCTTC	CASSLFRGGQQAYNEQFF
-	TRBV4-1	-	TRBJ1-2	TGCGCCAGCAGCCAAGCATTCCCCGGGATCTATGGCTACACCTTC	CASSQAFPGIYGYTF